The 27 T cell receptor beta chains presented below share a single source sample, sequenced in a study of T cell responses to AZD1222 COVID-19 vaccine. The repertoire was sequenced with immunoSEQ multiplex PCR; TCRdb's copy has only in-frame clones and lacks some. This repertoire shows under 200,000 clones, roughly 93% found once; its top ten account for roughly 10%. The sequenced sample was peripheral blood, obtained on day 0 of AZD1222 vaccination. The receptors originated from an adult in good health.

The chain employs TRBV6-2 or TRBV6-3 and TRBJ1-1, with D unresolved. This CDR3 is 14 amino acids long. Per germline, CDR1 MNHEY and CDR2 SVGEGT. Trimming removed 4 bases at V and 2 bases at J, with 11 bases between. This CDR3 is CASSLPLKNTEAFF. CDR3 coding DNA: TGTGCCAGCAGTTTACCCCTTAAAAACACTGAAGCTTTCTTT.

A single count supports this clone. The J gene is TRBJ1-1, the V gene TRBV15, with 8 nucleotides matching TRBD1. Germline lookup yields CDR1 LNHNV and CDR2 YYDKDF (reference sequence). After removal of 3 bases from V and 0 bases from J, the junction contained 6 bases not matched to a gene. This CDR3 contains 16 residues. CDR3 amino acids: CATSRDRAALNTEAFF. DNA for the CDR3: TGTGCCACCAGCAGGGACAGGGCGGCTCTGAACACTGAAGCTTTCTTT.

The gene calls are TRBV5-1 and TRBJ2-1; D assignment may be TRBD1 or TRBD2 (5 bases each). The V end lost 4 bases, the J end lost 1 base, and 18 bases lay between the germline ends. CDR3 length equals 17 residues. CDR1 is SGHRS and CDR2 is YFSETQ in the germline V gene. In DNA form, the CDR3 reads TGCGCCAGCAGCCTTGGGTCGGGGCTTAGGTCCTACAATGAGCAGTTCTTC. As protein: CASSLGSGLRSYNEQFF.

The V and J genes are TRBV4-1 and TRBJ2-7, with 9 nucleotides matching TRBD2. This CDR3 has 15 residues. The V segment lost 3 bases and the J segment 2 bases; nucleotides outside the gene matches: 5. Germline CDR1 is MGHRA and CDR2 is YSYEKL. In DNA form, the CDR3 reads TGCGCCAGCAGCCATCTAGCGGGGTCCGCCTACGAGCAGTACTTC. This codes for CASSHLAGSAYEQYF.

This clone was seen only once. The rearrangement uses TRBV27 and TRBJ1-1; 7 bases line up with TRBD1. The CDR3 length is 14 residues. V shed 5 bases and J 1 base; nucleotides not matched to a gene: 4. Germline loops: CDR1 MNHEY, CDR2 SMNVEV (reference sequence). CDR3 loop: CASSPQGQNTEAFF. The CDR3 bases are TGTGCCAGCAGTCCACAGGGGCAGAACACTGAAGCTTTCTTT.

This clone was recorded once. The chain joins TRBV7-6 to TRBJ2-3; 8 bases are shared with TRBD1. The J segment lost 2 bases and the V segment lost 5 bases, leaving 9 bases of the junction unmatched. Germline loops: CDR1 SGHVS, CDR2 FNYEAQ. The CDR3 has 16 amino acids. The CDR3 region is CASSGGGTGHTDTQYF. CDR3 sequence (DNA): TGTGCCAGCAGCGGAGGCGGGACAGGACACACAGATACGCAGTATTTT.

This clone was counted a single time. The chain couples TRBV13 to TRBJ2-7; maybe TRBD1 (6 bases). Between the trimmed V and J ends, which lost 0 bases and 2 bases, there was a span of 8 bases. Germline-derived CDR1 and CDR2 are PRHDT and FYEKMQ (reference sequence). This CDR3 is 14 amino acids long. The CDR3 bases are TGTGCCAGCAGCTTAGGAGGGACAACCTACGAGCAGTACTTC. It codes for CASSLGGTTYEQYF.

The chain carries TRBV7-2 and TRBJ2-5; 8 bases map to TRBD1. The CDR3 sequence is 15 residues long. J gave up 5 bases and V 5 bases, and 10 bases lay outside the gene matches. Germline V gives CDR1 SGHTA, CDR2 FQGNSA. The CDR3 coding sequence is TGTGCCAGCAGCCGCGACAGGGGAGTTGGGGAGACCCAGTACTTC. Encoded protein: CASSRDRGVGETQYF.

The V gene is TRBV5-4, the J gene TRBJ1-1; TRBD1 aligns across 8 bases. The germline V gene encodes CDR1 SGHNT and CDR2 YYREEE (reference sequence). Unmatched junction bases numbered 18, after V lost 4 bases and J lost 7 bases. This CDR3 is 17 amino acids long. The CDR3 region is CASSPIPGTQGAVEAFF. In DNA, the CDR3 is TGTGCCAGCAGCCCTATCCCGGGGACCCAGGGGGCCGTTGAAGCTTTCTTT.

This clone was recorded once. The rearrangement joins TRBV30 to TRBJ1-2; D not resolved. Trimming took 3 bases from V and 6 from J, leaving 5 bases between them. The CDR3 loop spans 10 amino acids. The germline gives CDR1 GTSNPN, CDR2 SVGIG (reference sequence). CDR3 nucleotide sequence: TGTGCCTGGAGCGGGGATGGCTACACCTTC. It is translated as CAWSGDGYTF.

The chain has TRBV11-2 and TRBJ1-6; a weak D match, TRBD1 (5 bases). Germline V gene sequence: CDR1 SGHAT, CDR2 FQNNGV. Trimming removed 8 bases at V and 3 bases at J, with 17 bases between. The CDR3 loop spans 16 amino acids. CDR3 in amino acids: CASSPRGGDYNSPLHF. The CDR3 DNA sequence: TGTGCCAGCTCCCCCCGGGGGGGGGACTATAATTCACCCCTCCACTTT.

The chain is built from TRBV6-5 and TRBJ1-5; D unresolved. V lost 0 bases and J lost 9, with 12 bases in between. CDR1 and CDR2 (germline): MNHEY, SVGAGI. CDR3 length: 14 amino acids. DNA for the CDR3: TGTGCCAGCAGTTACTCCCGCGGGGTAGGGCCCCAGCATTTT. It encodes CASSYSRGVGPQHF.

The chain employs TRBV5-5 and TRBJ1-5; 10 bases fit TRBD1. Trimming took 0 bases from V and 3 from J; bases not matched to a gene: 9. The CDR3 has 18 residues. Germline V gene sequence: CDR1 SGHKS, CDR2 YYEKEE (reference sequence). In DNA form, the CDR3 reads TGTGCCAGCAGCTTGGAGCCAGGGGGACAGGGGAACAATCAGCCCCAGCATTTT. Translating it yields CASSLEPGGQGNNQPQHF.

This chain links TRBV5-8 with TRBJ2-7, with 7 bases matching TRBD2. J was trimmed by 3 bases and V by 0 bases; bases with no gene match: 21. Per the germline V gene, CDR1 is SGHTS and CDR2 is YDEGEE. CDR3 length equals 20 residues. The CDR3 is CASSLAGGSKDSSWRYEQYF. Here the CDR3 DNA reads TGTGCCAGCAGCTTGGCTGGCGGGAGCAAGGACTCCTCCTGGCGCTACGAGCAGTACTTC.

V gene TRBV6-5 combines with J gene TRBJ2-7, with a possible D match to TRBD1 (5 bases). Looked up from germline, CDR1 is MNHEY and CDR2 is SVGAGI. The CDR3 is 15 residues long. V was cut by 3 bases and J by 2 bases, with 14 bases left in between. CDR3 protein: CASSYADSPTYEQYF. The CDR3 DNA follows: TGTGCCAGCAGTTATGCCGACAGCCCAACCTACGAGCAGTACTTC.

The rearrangement uses TRBV2 and TRBJ2-1, with D perhaps matching TRBD2 (6 bases). Germline CDR1 is SNHLY and CDR2 is FYNNEI. V was shortened by 4 bases and J by 10 bases, with 14 bases between the two germline ends. The CDR3 totals 13 residues. The CDR3 sequence: CASSGGGSDEQFF. CDR3 DNA: TGTGCCAGCAGTGGGGGAGGTAGCGACGAGCAGTTCTTC.

The chain carries TRBV7-9 and TRBJ1-5, with D unresolved. The germline V gene encodes CDR1 SEHNR and CDR2 FQNEAQ (reference sequence). The CDR3 runs 15 residues. Trimming stripped 3 bases from V and 0 bases from J, with 9 bases between. CDR3 sequence (DNA): TGTGCCAGCAGCTTGGCCGGAGATAGCAATCAGCCCCAGCATTTT. Translating gives CASSLAGDSNQPQHF.

The chain links TRBV30 to TRBJ2-2; D is ambiguous. Trimming removed 0 bases from V and 0 bases from J, with 11 bases in between. Per germline, CDR1 GTSNPN and CDR2 SVGIG (reference sequence). The CDR3 extends over 16 amino acids. The CDR3 reads CAWSVTANANTGELFF. CDR3 DNA: TGTGCCTGGAGTGTAACAGCGAACGCGAACACCGGGGAGCTGTTTTTT.

This clone was found once. DNA for the CDR3: TGTGCCAGCAGAGCACGGGAGTTCGGTGAGCAGTTCTTC. Its translation: CASRAREFGEQFF. The chain links TRBV6-4 to TRBJ2-1; a weak D match, TRBD2 (6 bases). From germline, CDR1 is MRHNA and CDR2 SNTAGT. The CDR3 spans 13 residues. The V and J ends lost 6 bases and 9 bases respectively, with 15 bases between them.

This rearrangement joins TRBV15 to TRBJ2-3; no firm D call. CDR1 and CDR2 (germline): LNHNV, YYDKDF (reference sequence). The CDR3 loop spans 19 amino acids. Deletions cut 6 bases from V and 0 bases from J, with 25 bases between. The CDR3 protein is CATRSKRAGSFRSTDTQYF. The CDR3 coding sequence is TGTGCCACCAGGAGCAAACGAGCAGGTTCTTTTAGGAGCACAGATACGCAGTATTTT.

The V gene is TRBV18, the J gene TRBJ1-2; D is ambiguous. V was shortened by 2 bases and J by 4 bases, with 20 bases between the two germline ends. This CDR3 spans 17 amino acids. Germline V gene data show CDR1 as KGHSH and CDR2 as LQKENI. The CDR3: CASSPIPSLDGGYGYTF. CDR3 sequence (DNA): TGTGCCAGCTCACCAATCCCCTCCTTGGACGGAGGCTATGGCTACACCTTC. Full variable domain (remainder filled in from reference TRBV18 and TRBJ1-2): NAGVMQNPRHLVRRRGQEARLRCSPMKGHSHVYWYRQLPEEGLKFMVYLQKENIIDESGMPKERFSAEFPKEGPSILRIQQVVRGDSAAYFCASSPIPSLDGGYGYTFGSGTRLTVV.

The V call is TRBV5-1, the J call TRBJ1-5; no definite D call. V was pared by 3 bases and J by 2 bases, with 6 bases between. The CDR3 sequence is 13 residues long. CDR1 and CDR2 (germline): SGHRS, YFSETQ. The CDR3 bases are TGCGCCAGCAGCTCCGAGGGCAATCAGCCCCAGCATTTT. Translated, it gives CASSSEGNQPQHF.

This clone was seen once. CDR3 nucleotides: TGTGCCAGCAGCCATGGACAGGGAGTCACTGAAGCTTTCTTT. This translates into CASSHGQGVTEAFF. The V call is TRBV11-2, the J call TRBJ1-1; TRBD1 matches 8 bases. CDR3 length: 14 residues. Trimming took 5 bases from V and 4 from J; bases not matched to a gene: 6. Germline values: CDR1 SGHAT, CDR2 FQNNGV.

The chain uses TRBV6-4 and TRBJ2-7, with D perhaps matching TRBD1 (5 bases). Germline CDR1 MRHNA, CDR2 SNTAGT. The CDR3 covers 14 residues. Trimming stripped 3 bases from V and 3 bases from J, with 12 bases between. The CDR3 spells CASSEGQYLYEQYF. The CDR3 DNA is TGTGCCAGCAGTGAGGGGCAGTATCTCTACGAGCAGTACTTC.

This rearrangement joins TRBV5-6 to TRBJ1-2; D is uncertain. Germline loops: CDR1 SGHDT, CDR2 YYEEEE. This CDR3 contains 14 residues. V dropped 4 bases and J dropped 8 bases, with 18 bases sitting between them. CDR3 in amino acids: CASSGVGRTVGYTF. The CDR3 nucleotides read TGTGCCAGCAGCGGTGTAGGACGCACGGTCGGCTACACCTTC.

The V call is TRBV6-5, the J call TRBJ1-1; a weak D match, TRBD1 (6 bases). Germline V gene data show CDR1 as MNHEY and CDR2 as SVGAGI. The ends were cut back, 7 bases at V and 11 bases at J, with 17 bases in the middle. The CDR3 has 12 amino acids. The CDR3 DNA follows: TGTGCCAGCACTTGGTGGGGGGCGGCCGCTTTCTTT. Its translation is CASTWWGAAAFF.

In its sample, this clone was seen once. The rearrangement joins TRBV3-1 (or the pseudogene TRBV3-2) to TRBJ2-1, with 7 bases matching TRBD1. The CDR3 sequence is 14 residues long. Germline V gene lookup returns CDR1 LGHDT and CDR2 YNNKEL (reference sequence). With V trimmed by 3 bases and J by 3 bases, 2 bases remained unmatched. The CDR3, as DNA: TGTGCCAGCAGCCATGGGGACAGCTACAATGAGCAGTTCTTC. Protein product: CASSHGDSYNEQFF.